Here is one T cell receptor (beta chain) with its context. This sample was included in a study of shared clonotypes between healthy human individuals. Only in-frame clones appear in the TCRdb table, and some are missing; sequencing was by immunoSEQ multiplex PCR. The sample consists of a few million clones, approximately 93% of them appearing once. The CDR3 is 17 amino acids. CDR1 MDHEN and CDR2 SYDVKM come from the germline V gene. With 7 bases removed from V and 0 bases from J, the gap between germline ends came to 16 bases. The rearrangement uses TRBV28 and TRBJ2-6; no definite D call. This receptor was obtained from a man younger than 35 in good health. Some clones in this sample may be carry-over from other donors' samples. Sequencing was carried out using naive CD4+ T cells from PBMCs. Subset denoted: CD45RA+ positively selected. CDR3 DNA sequence: TGTGCCAGCACCACCTCGGGCGGACGCTCTGGGGCCAACGTCCTGACTTTC. Protein: CASTTSGGRSGANVLTF.